These 4 T cell receptor beta chains were sequenced from one sample in a study of T cell clones after liver transplantation. Assay: immunoSEQ multiplex PCR; the TCRdb copy retains only in-frame clones and omits some. Of some 59,000 clones listed, more than 70% are singletons. Sequenced here: CD4+ T cells from blood, sampled at the 22-month timepoint. The receptors were gathered from a human patient who received a liver transplant. Some T cells here may be from the graft donor.

This clone was seen once. This chain uses TRBV18 with TRBJ1-4, with 7 bases aligning to TRBD1. The germline gives CDR1 KGHSH, CDR2 LQKENI. The CDR3 covers 14 residues. V lost 2 bases and J lost 3; bases outside the gene matches: 0. CDR3 residues: CASSPTGANEKLFF. Written as DNA, the CDR3 is TGTGCCAGCTCACCAACAGGGGCTAATGAAAAACTGTTTTTT.

The chain recombines TRBV5-6 with TRBJ1-5; 8 bases are shared with TRBD1. The germline gives CDR1 SGHDT, CDR2 YYEEEE. Trimming took 6 bases from V and 7 from J; bases not matched to a gene: 12. The CDR3 spans 15 residues. CDR3 amino acids: CASNTQGAVGQPQHF. The CDR3 DNA follows: TGTGCCAGCAACACTCAGGGGGCCGTAGGCCAGCCCCAGCATTTT.

The V and J genes are TRBV6-6 and TRBJ2-7; 15 bases match TRBD2. The J segment lost 6 bases and the V segment lost 7 bases, leaving 7 bases of the junction unmatched. Germline V CDR1 and CDR2: MNHNY, SVGAGI (reference sequence). The CDR3 totals 15 residues. The CDR3 region is CASIGTSGGRGEQYF. CDR3 in DNA: TGTGCCAGCATCGGGACTAGCGGGGGGAGGGGCGAGCAGTACTTC.

The chain links TRBV28 to TRBJ2-7; 8 nucleotides agree with TRBD1. Trimming removed 4 bases from V and 5 bases from J; junction bases left unmatched: 4. Germline CDR1 reads MDHEN; CDR2 reads SYDVKM. CDR3 length: 13 residues. The CDR3 coding sequence is TGTGCCAGCAGTTCACCGGACAGGGACGAGCAGTACTTC. This gives the protein CASSSPDRDEQYF.